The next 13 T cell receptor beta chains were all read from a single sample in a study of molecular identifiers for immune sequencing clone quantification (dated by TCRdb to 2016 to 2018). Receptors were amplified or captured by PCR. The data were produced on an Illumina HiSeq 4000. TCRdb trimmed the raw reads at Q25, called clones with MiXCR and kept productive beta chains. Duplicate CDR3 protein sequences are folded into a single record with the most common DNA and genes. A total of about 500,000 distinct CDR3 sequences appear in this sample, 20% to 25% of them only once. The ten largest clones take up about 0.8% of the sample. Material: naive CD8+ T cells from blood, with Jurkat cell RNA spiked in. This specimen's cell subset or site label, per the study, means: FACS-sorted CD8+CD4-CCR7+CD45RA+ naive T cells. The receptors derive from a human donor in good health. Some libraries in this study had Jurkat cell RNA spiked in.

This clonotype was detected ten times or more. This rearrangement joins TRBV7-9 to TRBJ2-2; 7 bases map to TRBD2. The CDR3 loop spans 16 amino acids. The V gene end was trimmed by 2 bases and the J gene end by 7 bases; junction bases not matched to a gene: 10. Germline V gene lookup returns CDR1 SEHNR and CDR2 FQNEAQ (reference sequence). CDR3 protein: CASSLRRAGVDGELFF. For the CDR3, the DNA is TGTGCCAGCAGCTTACGTCGGGCGGGAGTGGACGGGGAGCTGTTTTTT.

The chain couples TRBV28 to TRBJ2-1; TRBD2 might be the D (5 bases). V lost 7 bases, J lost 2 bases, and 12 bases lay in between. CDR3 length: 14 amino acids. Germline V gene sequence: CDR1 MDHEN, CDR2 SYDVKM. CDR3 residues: CASMVSDAYNEQFF. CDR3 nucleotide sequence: TGTGCCAGCATGGTTAGCGATGCCTACAATGAGCAGTTCTTC.

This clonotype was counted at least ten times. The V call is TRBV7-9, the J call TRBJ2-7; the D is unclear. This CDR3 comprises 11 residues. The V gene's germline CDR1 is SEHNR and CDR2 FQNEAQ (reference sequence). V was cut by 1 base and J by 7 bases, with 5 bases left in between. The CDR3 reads CASSLGTEQYF. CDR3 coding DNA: TGTGCCAGCAGCTTAGGGACGGAGCAGTACTTC.

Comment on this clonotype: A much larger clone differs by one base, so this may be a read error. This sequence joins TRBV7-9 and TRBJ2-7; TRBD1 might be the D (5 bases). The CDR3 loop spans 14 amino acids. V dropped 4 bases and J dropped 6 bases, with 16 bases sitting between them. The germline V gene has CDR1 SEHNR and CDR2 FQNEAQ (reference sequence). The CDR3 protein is CASSSAGIPSEQYF. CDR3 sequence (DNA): TGTGCCAGCAGCTCAGCAGGGATACCCTCCGAGCAGTACTTC. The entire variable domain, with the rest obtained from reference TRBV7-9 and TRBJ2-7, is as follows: DTGVSQNPRHKITKRGQNVTFRCDPISEHNRLYWYRQTLGQGPEFLTYFQNEAQLEKSRLLSDRFSAERPKGSFSTLEIQRTEQGDSAMYLCASSSAGIPSEQYFGPGTRLTVT.

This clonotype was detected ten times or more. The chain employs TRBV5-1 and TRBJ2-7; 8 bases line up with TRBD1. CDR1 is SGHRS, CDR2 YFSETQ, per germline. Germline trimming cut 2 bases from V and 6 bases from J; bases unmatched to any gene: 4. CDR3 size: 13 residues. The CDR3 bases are TGCGCCAGCAGCTTCGGACAGGGACTCGAGCAGTACTTC. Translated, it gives CASSFGQGLEQYF. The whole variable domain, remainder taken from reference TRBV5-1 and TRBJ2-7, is KAGVTQTPRYLIKTRGQQVTLSCSPISGHRSVSWYQQTPGQGLQFLFEYFSETQRNKGNFPGRFSGRQFSNSRSEMNVSTLELGDSALYLCASSFGQGLEQYFGPGTRLTVT.

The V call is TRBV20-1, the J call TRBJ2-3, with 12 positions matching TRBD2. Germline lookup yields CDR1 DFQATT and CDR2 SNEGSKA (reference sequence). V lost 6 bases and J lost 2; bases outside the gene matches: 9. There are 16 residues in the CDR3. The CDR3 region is CSAVMTSGRATDTQYF. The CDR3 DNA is TGCAGTGCGGTAATGACTAGCGGGAGAGCCACAGATACGCAGTATTTT.

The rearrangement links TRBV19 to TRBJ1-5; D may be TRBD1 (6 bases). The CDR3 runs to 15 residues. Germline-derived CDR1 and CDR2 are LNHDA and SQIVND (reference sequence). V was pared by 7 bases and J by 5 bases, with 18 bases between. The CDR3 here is CASTRAGEGDQPQHF. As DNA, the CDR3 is TGTGCCAGTACCAGAGCAGGGGAGGGGGATCAGCCCCAGCATTTT.

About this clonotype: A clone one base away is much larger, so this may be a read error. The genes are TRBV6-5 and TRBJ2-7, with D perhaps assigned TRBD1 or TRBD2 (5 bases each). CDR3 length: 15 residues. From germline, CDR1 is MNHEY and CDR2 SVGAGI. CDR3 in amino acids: CAGSSVGAASYEQYF. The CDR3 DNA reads TGTGCCGGCAGTTCTGTCGGGGCCGCTTCCTACGAGCAGTACTTC.

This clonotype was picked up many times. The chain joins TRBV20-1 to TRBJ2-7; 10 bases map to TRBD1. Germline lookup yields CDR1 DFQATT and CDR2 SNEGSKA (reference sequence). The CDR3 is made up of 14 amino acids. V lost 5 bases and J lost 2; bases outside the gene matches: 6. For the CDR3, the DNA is TGCAGTGCTTCCGGGACAGGGGTAACCTACGAGCAGTACTTC. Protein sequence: CSASGTGVTYEQYF.

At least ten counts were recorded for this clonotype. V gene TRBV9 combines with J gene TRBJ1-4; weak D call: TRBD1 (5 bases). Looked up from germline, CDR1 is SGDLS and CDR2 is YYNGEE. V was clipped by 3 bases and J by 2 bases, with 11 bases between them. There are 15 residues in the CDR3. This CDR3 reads CASSGTTVTNEKLFF. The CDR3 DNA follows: TGTGCCAGCAGCGGAACGACAGTGACTAATGAAAAACTGTTTTTT.

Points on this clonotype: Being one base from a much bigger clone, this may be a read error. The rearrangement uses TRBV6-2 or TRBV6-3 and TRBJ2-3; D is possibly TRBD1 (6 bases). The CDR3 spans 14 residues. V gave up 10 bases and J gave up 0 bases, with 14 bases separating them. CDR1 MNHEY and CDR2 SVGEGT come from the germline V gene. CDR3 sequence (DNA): TGTGCCACTGACGGGACAAATAGCACAGATACGCAGTATTTT. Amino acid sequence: CATDGTNSTDTQYF.

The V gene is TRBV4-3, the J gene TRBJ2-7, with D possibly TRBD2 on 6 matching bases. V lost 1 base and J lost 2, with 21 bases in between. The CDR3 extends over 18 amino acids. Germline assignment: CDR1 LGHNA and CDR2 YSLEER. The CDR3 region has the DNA TGCGCCAGCAGCCAAGTTCACACGGGCGCGGGACGAACCTACGAGCAGTACTTC. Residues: CASSQVHTGAGRTYEQYF.

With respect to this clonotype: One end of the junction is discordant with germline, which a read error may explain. The CDR3 region has the DNA TGTGCCAGCAGCCGAACCGGGACAGAGTTATCGAACGCTGAAGCTTTCTTT. Translating it yields CASSRTGTELSNAEAFF. The chain links TRBV9 to TRBJ1-1; TRBD1 aligns across 7 bases. The CDR3 is 17 residues long. CDR1 SGDLS and CDR2 YYNGEE come from the germline V gene.